This TCR beta chain was obtained from a study of shared clonotypes between healthy human individuals. General study points: Larger estimated richness was generally seen in naive subsets than in memory subsets. Among a few donors, around 5% of naive CD4 clonotypes were found in common. Having only a few donors restricted how much genetic and exposure-history diversity was captured.

As for this clone: The antigen is not known.

Per the authors' pipeline: Owing to the provision of junction-only sequences devoid of quality scores by immunoSEQ, filtering differed. TCRdb's table, derived via immunoSEQ multiplex PCR, lists solely in-frame clones and lacks some. V, J and clone size are taken as reported in that table, and D and trimming were inferred from the DNA itself. The top ten hold more than 0.35% of the sample, which has roughly 2,500,000 clones, 93% seen once. V shed 7 bases and J shed 7 bases, with 20 bases lying between them. Germline CDR1 reads MDHEN; CDR2 reads SYDVKM. This CDR3 is 15 amino acids long. Sequenced input: naive CD4+ T cells from PBMCs. As to subset: CD45RA+ positively selected. The rearrangement links TRBV28 to TRBJ2-1; D is perhaps TRBD1 (6 bases). The receptor comes from a man between 18 and 29 years old in good health. Some clones in this sample may be carry-over from other donors' samples. In nucleotides, the CDR3 is TGTGCCAGCACGATGGGGAGCAGGGGTACAAATGAGCAGTTCTTC. This codes for CASTMGSRGTNEQFF.